A single sample is the source of the 30 T cell receptor beta chains below, sequenced in a study. TCRdb re-analysed the RT-PCR reads in MiXCR, keeping a single row per CDR3 protein. This table holds more than 600,000 distinct CDR3 sequences, over 12% found once. Input material: memory CD4+ T cells from blood. The receptors were gathered from a female donor in good health, serving as a healthy control.

The table lists this clonotype with many counts. The chain employs TRBV7-9 and TRBJ2-5; D gene ambiguous. Germline CDR1 SEHNR, CDR2 FQNEAQ (reference sequence). The CDR3 runs to 17 residues. V was pared by 6 bases and J by 2 bases, with 22 bases between. The CDR3 loop is CASSLLAETPPQETQYF. CDR3 coding DNA: TGTGCCAGCAGTCTCCTCGCGGAGACCCCCCCACAAGAGACCCAGTACTTC.

The chain employs TRBV20-1 and TRBJ2-7; D remains ambiguous. Trimming took off 6 bases at V and 11 bases at J, with 14 bases between the two ends. The CDR3 consists of 10 residues. Germline CDR1 DFQATT, CDR2 SNEGSKA (reference sequence). CDR3 region: CSAIVGKEYF. DNA for the CDR3: TGCAGTGCCATCGTGGGCAAGGAGTACTTC.

The rearrangement joins TRBV30 to TRBJ2-7, with TRBD1 as a possible D gene (7 bases). Deletions cut 5 bases from V and 4 bases from J, with 15 bases between. CDR3 size: 13 residues. Per germline, CDR1 GTSNPN and CDR2 SVGIG (reference sequence). CDR3 DNA sequence: TGTGCCTGGTCCTTGACAGGGAGGTACGAGCAGTACTTC. Translated, it gives CAWSLTGRYEQYF.

This clonotype was counted between two and nine times. The rearrangement links TRBV20-1 to TRBJ1-2, with D possibly matching TRBD1 (5 bases). CDR1 and CDR2 (germline): DFQATT, SNEGSKA (reference sequence). This CDR3 has 17 amino acids. Deletions cut 3 bases from V and 4 bases from J, with 24 bases between. DNA for the CDR3: TGCAGTGCTAGGTACTATGGGACGGAGGATATGGGCTATGGCTACACCTTC. This encodes CSARYYGTEDMGYGYTF.

This clonotype was counted ten times or more. The chain has TRBV6-5 and TRBJ2-3; 8 nucleotides align to TRBD2. Germline CDR1 reads MNHEY; CDR2 reads SVGAGI. The V and J ends lost 6 bases and 5 bases, in that order; junction bases with no gene match: 4. The CDR3 loop spans 13 amino acids. CDR3 in amino acids: CASRGLDQDTQYF. The DNA for the CDR3 is TGTGCCAGCAGGGGACTAGATCAAGATACGCAGTATTTT.

The rearrangement uses TRBV7-9 and TRBJ2-1; 14 bases line up with TRBD2. This CDR3 spans 18 amino acids. Germline values: CDR1 SEHNR, CDR2 FQNEAQ (reference sequence). The trim removed 5 bases at V and 4 bases at J, leaving 10 bases unmatched. The CDR3 region has the DNA TGTGCCAGCAGCGGACCGGGACTAGCGGGAGTAGCGTACAATGAGCAGTTCTTC. Its translation is CASSGPGLAGVAYNEQFF.

This clonotype was observed a few times. CDR3 amino acids: CASSQNGGSSTGELFF. In nucleotides, the CDR3 is TGTGCCAGCAGCCAGAATGGCGGGAGCTCCACCGGGGAGCTGTTTTTT. This chain joins TRBV7-2 and TRBJ2-2; 7 bases fit TRBD2. CDR3 length equals 16 residues. The V gene's germline CDR1 is SGHTA and CDR2 FQGNSA. The V segment lost 5 bases and the J segment 4 bases; nucleotides outside the gene matches: 10. Full variable domain (outside the CDR3, taken from reference TRBV7-2 and TRBJ2-2): GAGVSQSPSNKVTEKGKDVELRCDPISGHTALYWYRQSLGQGLEFLIYFQGNSAPDKSGLPSDRFSAERTGGSVSTLTIQRTQQEDSAVYLCASSQNGGSSTGELFFGEGSRLTVL.

Ten or more counts support this clonotype. The chain carries TRBV5-1 and TRBJ2-7, with D perhaps matching TRBD2 (6 bases). This CDR3 comprises 14 residues. CDR1 SGHRS and CDR2 YFSETQ come from the germline V gene. Deletions cut 0 bases from V and 2 bases from J, with 9 bases between. The CDR3 sequence is CASSLAGRTYEQYF. The DNA for the CDR3 is TGCGCCAGCAGCTTGGCCGGGAGAACCTACGAGCAGTACTTC. The full variable domain, in which reference TRBV5-1 and TRBJ2-7 provide the parts outside the CDR3, is KAGVTQTPRYLIKTRGQQVTLSCSPISGHRSVSWYQQTPGQGLQFLFEYFSETQRNKGNFPGRFSGRQFSNSRSEMNVSTLELGDSALYLCASSLAGRTYEQYFGPGTRLTVT.

The V call is TRBV5-4, the J call TRBJ2-7; TRBD1 agrees at 7 bases. The CDR3 has 14 amino acids. CDR1 is SGHNT and CDR2 is YYREEE in the germline V gene (reference sequence). V lost 4 bases and J lost 3; bases outside the gene matches: 7. The CDR3 is CASSDNRGIYEQYF. CDR3 nucleotide sequence: TGTGCCAGCAGCGACAACAGGGGAATCTACGAGCAGTACTTC.

This clonotype was counted only a few times. V and J are TRBV27 and TRBJ2-6; 8 nucleotides line up with TRBD1. The V segment lost 5 bases and the J segment 0 bases; nucleotides outside the gene matches: 3. This CDR3 has 16 residues. The germline V gene has CDR1 MNHEY and CDR2 SMNVEV (reference sequence). The CDR3 here is CASSDRGFSGANVLTF. The CDR3 region has the DNA TGTGCCAGCAGTGACAGGGGCTTCTCTGGGGCCAACGTCCTGACTTTC.

This clonotype was seen only a few times. The V gene is TRBV20-1, the J gene TRBJ2-5; the match to TRBD1 covers 9 bases. The CDR3 contains 13 residues. Germline values: CDR1 DFQATT, CDR2 SNEGSKA (reference sequence). J lost 5 bases, V lost 5 bases, and 6 bases had no gene match. CDR3 nucleotides: TGCAGTGCTTATAACAGGGGGCTGGAGACCCAGTACTTC. Amino acid sequence: CSAYNRGLETQYF.

J is TRBJ1-6 and V is TRBV5-1; 9 nucleotides align to TRBD1. There are 14 residues in the CDR3. Germline assignment: CDR1 SGHRS and CDR2 YFSETQ. V shed 4 bases and J 9 bases; nucleotides not matched to a gene: 5. The CDR3 loop is CASSPQGAFSPLHF. The CDR3 nucleotides read TGCGCCAGCAGCCCACAGGGGGCATTTTCACCCCTCCACTTT.

The rearrangement uses TRBV20-1 and TRBJ2-5; 10 nucleotides agree with TRBD2. CDR3 length equals 15 residues. From germline, CDR1 is DFQATT and CDR2 SNEGSKA (reference sequence). After removal of 0 bases from V and 5 bases from J, the junction contained 6 bases not matched to a gene. CDR3: CSARDQRGGLETQYF. CDR3 coding DNA: TGCAGTGCTAGAGATCAGCGGGGGGGCCTCGAGACCCAGTACTTC.

At least ten counts were recorded for this clonotype. V gene TRBV20-1 combines with J gene TRBJ2-3; tentatively, D is TRBD1 (5 bases). This CDR3 spans 13 amino acids. Germline CDR1 reads DFQATT; CDR2 reads SNEGSKA (reference sequence). The ends were cut back, 3 bases at V and 0 bases at J, with 7 bases in the middle. The CDR3 DNA reads TGCAGTGCTAGCCCAGGGAGCACAGATACGCAGTATTTT. Translation gives CSASPGSTDTQYF.

This clonotype was recorded a few times. This CDR3 reads CASSLSGSGRGRNEQFF. CDR3 in DNA: TGTGCCAGCAGTTTATCGGGTAGCGGGAGAGGTAGAAATGAGCAGTTCTTC. The chain recombines TRBV27 with TRBJ2-1; 9 bases match TRBD2. Per germline, CDR1 MNHEY and CDR2 SMNVEV (reference sequence). CDR3 size: 17 residues. Losses at the gene ends were 0 bases for V and 7 bases for J; bases not matched to a gene: 10.

This clonotype was seen a handful of times. The chain employs TRBV20-1 and TRBJ2-7, with 11 bases that match TRBD1. Germline values: CDR1 DFQATT, CDR2 SNEGSKA (reference sequence). The CDR3 runs 13 residues. The J segment lost 6 bases and the V segment lost 5 bases, leaving 6 bases of the junction unmatched. CDR3 nucleotide sequence: TGCAGTGCTTCTTCCGGGACAGGGGGCGAGCAGTACTTC. Encoded protein: CSASSGTGGEQYF.

This clonotype was seen ten or more times. The DNA of the CDR3 is TGTGCCAGCAGTCCCTGGGCTAATGAGCAGTTCTTC. It encodes CASSPWANEQFF. The chain has TRBV12-3 or TRBV12-4 and TRBJ2-1, with D unclear. This CDR3 has 12 amino acids. V lost 5 bases and J 7 bases, leaving 9 bases between the germline ends.

The chain links TRBV20-1 to TRBJ2-5; TRBD2 might be the D (5 bases). V lost 1 base and J lost 4, with 25 bases in between. The CDR3 contains 18 residues. CDR1 and CDR2 (germline): DFQATT, SNEGSKA (reference sequence). The CDR3 nucleotides are TGCAGTGCTAGAGGGGATCGATTTGGCGGGCTCCAAAGAGAGACCCAGTACTTC. This codes for CSARGDRFGGLQRETQYF.

The CDR3 region is CASSLAGQGLNEQYF. In DNA, the CDR3 is TGCGCCAGCAGCTTGGCGGGACAGGGTTTGAACGAGCAGTACTTC. V usage is TRBV5-1 and J usage is TRBJ2-7, with 9 bases lining up with TRBD1. Losses at the gene ends were 0 bases for V and 5 bases for J; bases not matched to a gene: 6. Germline CDR1 and CDR2: SGHRS and YFSETQ. The CDR3 is 15 residues long.

The V and J genes are TRBV9 and TRBJ2-7; 7 positions agree with TRBD1. Germline CDR1 is SGDLS and CDR2 is YYNGEE. The CDR3 length is 14 residues. V dropped 6 bases and J dropped 2; count of bases not matched to a gene: 8. The CDR3 sequence is CASTRSQGAYEQYF. The CDR3 DNA is TGTGCCAGCACCCGCTCGCAGGGGGCCTACGAGCAGTACTTC. Combining the CDR3 with reference TRBV9 and TRBJ2-7 gives the whole variable domain DSGVTQTPKHLITATGQRVTLRCSPRSGDLSVYWYQQSLDQGLQFLIQYYNGEERAKGNILERFSAQQFPDLHSELNLSSLELGDSALYFCASTRSQGAYEQYFGPGTRLTVT.

This clonotype was counted only a few times. J is TRBJ2-1 and V is TRBV7-9; 10 bases line up with TRBD1. CDR1 is SEHNR, CDR2 FQNEAQ, per germline (reference sequence). Trimming at V came to 2 bases and at J to 6 bases, leaving 4 bases not matched to a gene. This CDR3 has 15 amino acids. The CDR3 spells CASSLKGTGVNEQFF. In DNA form, the CDR3 reads TGTGCCAGCAGCTTAAAGGGGACAGGGGTCAATGAGCAGTTCTTC.

This clonotype has at least ten counts. V and J are TRBV7-2 and TRBJ2-3; D uncertain. V shed 1 base and J shed 6 bases, with 17 bases lying between them. This CDR3 contains 16 residues. Germline V gene sequence: CDR1 SGHTA, CDR2 FQGNSA. CDR3 nucleotide sequence: TGTGCCAGCAGCTTAGGGCCTATCTCTTGGCTTGATACGCAGTATTTT. Translation gives CASSLGPISWLDTQYF.

In this sample, this clonotype turned up many times. The gene calls are TRBV29-1 and TRBJ1-1; D may be TRBD1 (6 bases). V lost 7 bases, J lost 0 bases, and 12 bases lay in between. The CDR3 totals 13 residues. Looked up from germline, CDR1 is SQVTM and CDR2 is ANQGSEA. The CDR3 region has the DNA TGCAGCGCATCGACAGGCATGAACACTGAAGCTTTCTTT. It translates to CSASTGMNTEAFF.

Concerning this clonotype itself: Relative to the germline gene, one junction end is altered; a read error may explain this. The chain employs TRBV5-6 and TRBJ2-2, with 7 bases lining up with TRBD1. Germline V lookup: CDR1 SGHDT, CDR2 YYEEEE. The CDR3 is 15 amino acids. The CDR3 DNA is TGTGCCAGCAGTTTGGACAGGCCGAACACCGGGGAGCTGTTTTTT. Translation gives CASSLDRPNTGELFF.

The chain combines TRBV6-2 or TRBV6-3 with TRBJ2-7, with 7 bases matching TRBD1. The CDR3 spans 12 residues. Germline lookup yields CDR1 MNHEY and CDR2 SVGEGT. V gave up 6 bases and J gave up 10 bases; unmatched junction bases: 9. CDR3 DNA: TGTGCCAGCAGCGGGGACAGCGTGGTCCAGTACTTC. Its protein is CASSGDSVVQYF.

The chain recombines TRBV28 with TRBJ1-1; TRBD1 might be the D (5 bases). Trimming stripped 3 bases from V and 8 bases from J, with 13 bases between. This CDR3 has 13 residues. Germline V gene data show CDR1 as MDHEN and CDR2 as SYDVKM. The CDR3 loop reads CASSFGAALEAFF. CDR3 coding DNA: TGTGCCAGCAGTTTTGGGGCAGCTCTGGAAGCTTTCTTT.

This sequence joins TRBV9 and TRBJ2-1, with 9 bases that match TRBD2. The germline gives CDR1 SGDLS, CDR2 YYNGEE. CDR3 length: 14 amino acids. V shed 0 bases, J shed 5 bases, and the junction held 0 bases outside the gene matches. CDR3 amino acids: CASSVASGNNEQFF. The CDR3 DNA is TGTGCCAGCAGCGTAGCTAGCGGGAACAATGAGCAGTTCTTC.

This chain links TRBV6-5 with TRBJ1-1; D unresolved. The V gene lost 4 bases and the J gene lost 7 bases, with 13 bases spanning the gap. CDR1 is MNHEY and CDR2 is SVGAGI in the germline V gene. CDR3 length: 13 residues. The CDR3: CASSSPGSDEAFF. Here the CDR3 DNA reads TGTGCCAGCAGTTCTCCGGGCTCGGATGAAGCTTTCTTT.

This clonotype showed up many times. The chain has TRBV20-1 and TRBJ2-1, with 9 bases matching TRBD2. V shed 2 bases and J 7 bases; nucleotides not matched to a gene: 12. The CDR3 is 16 residues long. Germline V CDR1 and CDR2: DFQATT, SNEGSKA (reference sequence). This CDR3 is CSARPSGGTSQNEQFF. As DNA, the CDR3 is TGCAGTGCTAGACCCAGCGGGGGGACTTCCCAAAATGAGCAGTTCTTC.

The chain carries TRBV20-1 and TRBJ1-1; D is perhaps TRBD1 (5 bases). CDR1 is DFQATT, CDR2 SNEGSKA, per germline (reference sequence). This CDR3 contains 12 residues. V lost 3 bases and J lost 11, with 16 bases in between. The CDR3 nucleotides are TGCAGTGCTAGGGGGGGGTATGGGGTGGCTTTCTTT. Its translation: CSARGGYGVAFF.